The following is a T cell receptor (beta chain) sequence with its context. The J segment lost 5 bases and the V segment lost 0 bases, leaving 6 bases of the junction unmatched. The CDR3 is 14 amino acids. Germline CDR1 and CDR2: SQVTM and ANQGSEA. Source study methods: Nucleated cell counts were estimated from reference gene primer amplification. Only in-frame clones appear in the TCRdb table, and some are missing; sequencing was by immunoSEQ multiplex PCR. That table furnishes V, J and clone size, whereas the DNA furnished D and trimming. The sample contains more than 90,000 clones, roughly 87% of which appear only once. The source of the sample is a study of blood T cell repertoires in COVID-19. Across the study: Donors in the United States, Italy and Spain gave samples during acute or convalescent COVID-19. T cells, B-cell-depleted T cells, or PBMCs supplied cDNA or gDNA.

What was sequenced was peripheral blood. The chain is built from TRBV29-1 and TRBJ2-7, with 8 nucleotides matching TRBD1. The TCR sequence derives from a human donor in a cohort sampled during active COVID-19. The CDR3 DNA reads as TGCAGCGTTGAAGATCCCGGACAGGGAAACGAGCAGTACTTC. Protein product: CSVEDPGQGNEQYF.